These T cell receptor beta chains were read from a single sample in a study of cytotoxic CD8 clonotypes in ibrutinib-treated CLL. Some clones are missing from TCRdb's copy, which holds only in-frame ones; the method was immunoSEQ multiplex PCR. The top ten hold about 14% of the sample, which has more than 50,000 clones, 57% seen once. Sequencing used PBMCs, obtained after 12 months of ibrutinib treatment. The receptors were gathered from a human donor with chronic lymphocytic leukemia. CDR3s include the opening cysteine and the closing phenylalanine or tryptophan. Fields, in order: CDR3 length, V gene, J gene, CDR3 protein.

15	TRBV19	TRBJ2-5	CASSRTSVTQGTQYF
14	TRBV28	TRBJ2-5	CASSFPAGRETQYF
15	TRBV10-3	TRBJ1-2	CATYPQGAVAPGYTF
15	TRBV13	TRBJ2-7	CASSFLPPSGYEQYF
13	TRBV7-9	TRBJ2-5	CASSLYGGETQYF
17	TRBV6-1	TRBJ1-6	CASSAGLVGSYNSPLHF
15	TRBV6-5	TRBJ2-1	CASSRTSGSYNEQFF
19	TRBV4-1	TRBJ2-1	CASSQEGRSSGRENNEQFF
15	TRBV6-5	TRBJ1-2	CASSYFGQGLHGYTF
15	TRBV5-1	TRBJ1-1	CASSARGPQYTEAFF
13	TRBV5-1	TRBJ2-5	CASSQRTRETQYF
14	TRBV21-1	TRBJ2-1	CASHGKTKGGEQFF
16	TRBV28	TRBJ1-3	CASSSPGSPMRNTIYF
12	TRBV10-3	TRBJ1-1	CAIGQANTEAFF
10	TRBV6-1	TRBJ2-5	CASKGETQYF
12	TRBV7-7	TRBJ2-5	CASSPVPETQYF
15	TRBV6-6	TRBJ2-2	CASSRDRVNTGELFF
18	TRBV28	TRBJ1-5	CASSLVAGQRFGNQPQHF
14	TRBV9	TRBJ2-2	CASTQTGRVGELFF
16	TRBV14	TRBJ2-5	CASSWTSGGAQETQYF
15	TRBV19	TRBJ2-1	CASSRASGRTNEQFF
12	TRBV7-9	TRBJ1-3	CASSLYVNTIYF
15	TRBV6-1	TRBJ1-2	CASSVEGMSNYGYTF
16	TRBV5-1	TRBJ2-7	CASSLKGGGHGYEQYF
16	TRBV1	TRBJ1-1	CTSSPLGTAGVGEAFF
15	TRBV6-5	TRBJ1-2	CASSYLLGGQRGYTF
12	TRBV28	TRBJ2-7	CATLAGPYEQYF
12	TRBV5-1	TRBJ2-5	CASSLASETQYF
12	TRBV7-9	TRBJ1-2	CASSGDIYGYTF
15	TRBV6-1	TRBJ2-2	CASSGGILNTGELFF
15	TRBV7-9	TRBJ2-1	CASSFPAPINNEQFF
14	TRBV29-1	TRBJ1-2	CSAAFAGQVAGYTF
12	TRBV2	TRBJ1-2	CAMGQVHFGYTF
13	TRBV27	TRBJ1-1	CASSLGGPIGAFF
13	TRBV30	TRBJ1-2	CAWSSRTGHGYTF
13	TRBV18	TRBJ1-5	CASSPGGEQPQHF
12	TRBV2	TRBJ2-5	CASSRARETQYF
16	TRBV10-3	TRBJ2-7	CAISGVTGVSSYEQYF
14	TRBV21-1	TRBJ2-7	CASSGQTGNYEQYF
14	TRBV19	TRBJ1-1	CASSPWGSNTEAFF
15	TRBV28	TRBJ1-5	CASSLGGYRNQPQHF
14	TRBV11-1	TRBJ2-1	CASSTSGILNEQFF
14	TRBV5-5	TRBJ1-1	CASSLGVGNTEAFF
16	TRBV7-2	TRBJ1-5	CASSLRPGRTNQPQHF
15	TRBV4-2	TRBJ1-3	CASSFDRSSGNTIYF
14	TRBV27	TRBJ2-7	CASSRGTGEPEQYF
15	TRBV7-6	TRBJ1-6	CASSLGKDINSPLHF